This T cell receptor (beta chain) was sequenced in a study of T-cell memory formation after mild COVID-19. Study as a whole: TCR clusters largely stayed donor specific.

Germline-derived CDR1 and CDR2 are KGHDR and SFDVKD. The CDR3 covers 12 residues. V was shortened by 7 bases and J by 9 bases, with 12 bases between the two germline ends. Study conclusions and caveats: Confirmation of SARS-CoV-2 specificity was lacking for second-wave clones peaking day 37.

In regard to this clonotype: What it binds is unknown.

MiXCR, run by TCRdb on the 5' RACE reads, gives a single entry per CDR3 protein. Of approximately 210,000 distinct CDR3 sequences in the sample, approximately 10% were seen once. Input material: PBMCs or a T cell subset sorted from them (not recorded which). This chain links TRBV24-1 with TRBJ1-5, with TRBD1 as a possible D gene (6 bases). This TCR was sampled from a man aged 18 to 29 who had mild COVID-19 (a few samples of this study predate the infection). Cell type and time point are not known. CDR3 residues: CATSSPGVPQHF. CDR3 nucleotides: TGTGCCACCAGCTCGCCAGGGGTGCCCCAGCATTTT.